This T cell receptor (beta chain) was recovered during a study of T-cell reconstitution after alpha-beta-depleted transplantation in children. A note on this clonotype: Its antigen is currently unknown.

Per germline, CDR1 GTSNPN and CDR2 SVGIG (reference sequence). V lost 1 base and J 6 bases, leaving 5 bases between the germline ends. The CDR3 is 11 amino acids. During its preparation, the TCRbeta library received unique molecular identifiers. TCRdb recomputed calls from the PCR reads with MiXCR, one row per CDR3 protein. The table has about 350,000 distinct CDR3 sequences, under 20% seen once; the top ten hold around 38%. Notes on the study in general: Newly made T cells mostly supplied T-cell counts and diversity one year after transplant. Expanded clones from the graft, numbering several hundred, reportedly supplied alpha-beta T cells about two months after transplant. Surviving recipient T cells and intrathymic progenitors accounted for some patients' high TCRbeta diversity at day 60.

The V gene is TRBV30, the J gene TRBJ2-3; D is uncertain. The source is a male patient aged 2-9 years who had a stem cell transplant for acute lymphoblastic leukemia, so the T cells may come from the graft donor. The source was PBMCs, mostly from graft donor cells, collected 360 days after TCRalphabeta/CD19-depleted stem cell transplant. The CDR3 region is CAWSASDTQYF. The CDR3 nucleotides are TGTGCCTGGAGTGCAAGCGATACGCAGTATTTT.